Each of the 27 T cell receptor beta chains below was sequenced from the same sample in a study of a mutant IDH1 vaccine in newly diagnosed glioma. Method: immunoSEQ multiplex PCR; TCRdb's copy keeps in-frame clones and lacks some. The sample lists roughly 70,000 clones, approximately 84% seen once, with about 9% in the top ten. Time point indicated: week 11, during vaccination. A single vaccine dose contained 300 ug of mutant IDH1 20-mer peptide, and topical imiquimod was used with it. For these receptors, no antigen is known. The sample here was PBMCs, taken from a glioma patient whose treatment included an IDH1 peptide vaccine. These receptor sequences come from a woman between 45 and 65 years old with glioma.

The rearrangement joins TRBV6-5 to TRBJ1-1, with D possibly being TRBD1 (5 bases). The CDR3 has 12 residues. Trimming took off 5 bases at V and 11 bases at J, with 15 bases between the two ends. The germline V gene has CDR1 MNHEY and CDR2 SVGAGI. As DNA, the CDR3 is TGTGCCAGCAGTACGGTTGGGGGTTCGGCTTTCTTT. Translating gives CASSTVGGSAFF.

The chain couples TRBV19 to TRBJ2-7; the D is unclear. Germline lookup yields CDR1 LNHDA and CDR2 SQIVND (reference sequence). Trimming cost V 3 bases and J 0 bases, with 9 bases left between them. The CDR3 consists of 14 residues. CDR3 sequence: CASSIVGRSYEQYF. The CDR3 DNA reads as TGTGCCAGTAGTATTGTCGGCCGCTCCTACGAGCAGTACTTC.

In its sample, this clone was seen a few times. The chain has TRBV6-4 and TRBJ1-1; D ambiguous. There are 13 residues in the CDR3. Trimming left V 4 bases short and J 4 bases short, with 10 bases between. Germline V lookup: CDR1 MRHNA, CDR2 SNTAGT. The CDR3 DNA reads as TGTGCCAGCAGTGTCGAAGCTGCCACTGAAGCTTTCTTT. Its translation is CASSVEAATEAFF.

This sequence joins TRBV9 and TRBJ2-6; D unclear. From germline, CDR1 is SGDLS and CDR2 YYNGEE. The CDR3 is made up of 17 amino acids. Trimming took 0 bases from V and 3 from J, leaving 13 bases between them. CDR3 sequence (DNA): TGTGCCAGCAGCGTAGTAGGGATAGGCGGTGGGGCCAACGTCCTGACTTTC. Translated: CASSVVGIGGGANVLTF.

V usage is TRBV11-3 and J usage is TRBJ1-3; TRBD1 agrees at 7 bases. Germline assignment: CDR1 SGHNT and CDR2 YENEEA. After removal of 4 bases from V and 0 bases from J, the junction contained 9 bases not matched to a gene. The CDR3 has 17 amino acids. The CDR3 coding sequence is TGTGCCAGCAGCTGGGTAGAACAGGGGAACTCTGGAAACACCATATATTTT. It translates to CASSWVEQGNSGNTIYF.

The chain combines TRBV5-4 with TRBJ2-7; D ambiguous. Germline assignment: CDR1 SGHNT and CDR2 YYREEE (reference sequence). CDR3 length: 11 residues. V was clipped by 4 bases and J by 6 bases, with 8 bases between them. CDR3 DNA: TGTGCCAGCAGCCTTAGTAGCGAGCAGTACTTC. It translates to CASSLSSEQYF.

The chain links TRBV2 to TRBJ2-6, with D perhaps matching TRBD2 (5 bases). The length of the CDR3 is 16 residues. Trimming left V 6 bases short and J 4 bases short, with 16 bases between. Per germline, CDR1 SNHLY and CDR2 FYNNEI. For the CDR3, the DNA is TGTGCCAGCAGCCGCGAGGGCGTGGTCGGGGCCAACGTCCTGACTTTC. Protein sequence: CASSREGVVGANVLTF.

This clone has just a few counts. The same CDR3 also results from other DNA sequences found in this sample. The chain recombines TRBV18 with TRBJ1-2; maybe TRBD1 (5 bases). Germline loops: CDR1 KGHSH, CDR2 LQKENI. There are 14 residues in the CDR3. Trimming pared 6 bases from V and 3 bases from J, leaving 14 bases between. The CDR3 loop reads CASSLGTGDYGYTF. The CDR3 DNA reads as TGTGCCAGCTCCCTCGGGACCGGGGACTATGGCTACACCTTC.

The genes are TRBV2 and TRBJ2-1, with D uncertain. CDR1 is SNHLY, CDR2 FYNNEI, per germline. Trimming cost V 5 bases and J 8 bases, with 16 bases left between them. This CDR3 spans 14 amino acids. CDR3 bases: TGTGCCAGCAGTCGAGAATCGAGAGGCGATGAGCAGTTCTTC. It translates to CASSRESRGDEQFF.

The chain employs TRBV6-5 and TRBJ1-6, with D tentatively TRBD1 (6 bases). CDR1 MNHEY and CDR2 SVGAGI come from the germline V gene. The CDR3 contains 13 residues. V lost 5 bases, J lost 8 bases, and 10 bases lay in between. DNA of the CDR3: TGTGCCAGCAGTCGGTACAGGGATTCACCCCTCCACTTT. This encodes CASSRYRDSPLHF.

This clone was counted once. J is TRBJ1-4 and V is TRBV30; no definite D call. V was trimmed by 1 base and J by 8 bases, leaving 2 bases between them. The germline V gene has CDR1 GTSNPN and CDR2 SVGIG (reference sequence). The CDR3 is 10 amino acids. The CDR3 sequence is CAWSGEKLFF. CDR3 DNA sequence: TGTGCCTGGAGTGGCGAAAAACTGTTTTTT.

This chain joins TRBV28 and TRBJ1-2; D possibly corresponds to TRBD1 (6 bases). V shed 8 bases and J shed 4 bases, with 17 bases lying between them. The length of the CDR3 is 14 residues. CDR1 and CDR2 from the germline V gene are MDHEN and SYDVKM. CDR3 sequence: CASGGRKGGYGYTF. The CDR3 nucleotides read TGTGCCAGCGGGGGGCGGAAAGGAGGCTATGGCTACACCTTC.

V usage is TRBV6-1 and J usage is TRBJ1-1; no clear D gene. Germline loops: CDR1 MNHNS, CDR2 SASEGT. The germline V and J ends were trimmed by 7 bases and 3 bases, with 9 bases remaining between them. The CDR3 is 12 amino acids. CDR3 DNA: TGTGCCAGCAATTTACTCTACACTGAAGCTTTCTTT. Translated, it gives CASNLLYTEAFF.

The chain joins TRBV19 to TRBJ1-1; the D gene is possibly TRBD1 (5 bases). This CDR3 is 13 amino acids long. Germline values: CDR1 LNHDA, CDR2 SQIVND (reference sequence). Deletions cut 5 bases from V and 4 bases from J, with 11 bases between. The CDR3 is CASSSVGLTEAFF. DNA for the CDR3: TGTGCCAGTAGTTCGGTGGGGCTCACTGAAGCTTTCTTT.

The CDR3 here is CASSARAGGNRETQYF. In DNA form, the CDR3 reads TGTGCCAGTAGTGCCCGGGCGGGGGGCAACAGAGAGACCCAGTACTTC. The rearrangement joins TRBV19 to TRBJ2-5, with TRBD2 matching 8 bases. The CDR3 covers 16 residues. The germline V gene encodes CDR1 LNHDA and CDR2 SQIVND (reference sequence). The V gene end was trimmed by 5 bases and the J gene end by 4 bases; junction bases not matched to a gene: 12.

The sample holds one count of this clone. This rearrangement joins TRBV4-1 to TRBJ2-3; 7 positions agree with TRBD2. The V segment lost 0 bases and the J segment 4 bases; nucleotides outside the gene matches: 7. From germline, CDR1 is MGHRA and CDR2 YSYEKL. This CDR3 is built from 16 residues. The CDR3 DNA reads as TGCGCCAGCAGCCAAGAAAAGTGGGGGGGGTCAGATACGCAGTATTTT. It codes for CASSQEKWGGSDTQYF.

This CDR3 reads CAWSVKGRELFF. In nucleotides, the CDR3 is TGTGCCTGGAGTGTAAAGGGAAGGGAGCTGTTTTTT. V and J are TRBV30 and TRBJ2-2; unclear D gene. The CDR3 extends over 12 amino acids. Per germline, CDR1 GTSNPN and CDR2 SVGIG (reference sequence). V was pared by 0 bases and J by 9 bases, with 8 bases between. The full variable domain, in which reference TRBV30 and TRBJ2-2 provide the parts outside the CDR3, is SQTIHQWPATLVQPVGSPLSLECTVEGTSNPNLYWYRQAAGRGLQLLFYSVGIGQISSEVPQNLSASRPQDRQFILSSKKLLLSDSGFYLCAWSVKGRELFFGEGSRLTVL.

The gene calls are TRBV19 and TRBJ2-1, with D tentatively TRBD1 or TRBD2 (5 bases each). Trimming stripped 6 bases from V and 8 bases from J, with 17 bases between. Germline V gives CDR1 LNHDA, CDR2 SQIVND (reference sequence). CDR3 size: 14 residues. Written as DNA, the CDR3 is TGTGCCAGTAGGTACACGGGGCCCACCGATGAGCAGTTCTTC. Translation gives CASRYTGPTDEQFF.

This chain uses TRBV2 with TRBJ1-1; 7 positions agree with TRBD1. Trimming cost V 7 bases and J 3 bases; bases outside gene matches: 8. The CDR3 consists of 14 residues. Germline V gene lookup returns CDR1 SNHLY and CDR2 FYNNEI. CDR3 nucleotide sequence: TGTGCCAGCACACCCCAACAGGGGTACACTGAAGCTTTCTTT. Its translation is CASTPQQGYTEAFF.

CDR3: CASIQGMNTEAFF. CDR3 DNA: TGTGCCAGCATTCAGGGTATGAACACTGAAGCTTTCTTT. The chain uses TRBV6-1 and TRBJ1-1, with a weak D call TRBD1 (5 bases). The V gene lost 7 bases and the J gene lost 0 bases, with 9 bases spanning the gap. The CDR3 length is 13 residues. Germline-derived CDR1 and CDR2 are MNHNS and SASEGT.

This chain connects TRBV5-5 to TRBJ2-5; D remains ambiguous. The CDR3 runs to 11 residues. Trimming took off 2 bases at V and 5 bases at J, with 4 bases between the two ends. Germline V gene lookup returns CDR1 SGHKS and CDR2 YYEKEE (reference sequence). In DNA, the CDR3 is TGTGCCAGCAGCTTCCCGGAGACCCAGTACTTC. This sequence encodes CASSFPETQYF.

This chain links TRBV20-1 with TRBJ1-1, with unresolved D. The length of the CDR3 is 11 residues. V was clipped by 3 bases and J by 7 bases, with 9 bases between them. CDR1 DFQATT and CDR2 SNEGSKA come from the germline V gene (reference sequence). Here the CDR3 DNA reads TGCAGTGCTAGTCAACTTCTTGAAGCTTTCTTT. Its translation: CSASQLLEAFF.

CDR3 loop: CASSFGTSGRQGTDTQYF. DNA of the CDR3: TGCGCCAGCAGCTTCGGGACTAGCGGGCGTCAGGGCACAGATACGCAGTATTTT. The chain carries TRBV5-1 and TRBJ2-3, with 12 bases that match TRBD2. The V gene end was trimmed by 2 bases and the J gene end by 1 base; junction bases not matched to a gene: 8. This CDR3 comprises 18 residues. The germline V gene has CDR1 SGHRS and CDR2 YFSETQ.

The V call is TRBV2, the J call TRBJ1-5, with D tentatively TRBD1 (5 bases). The CDR3 consists of 13 residues. The V gene lost 0 bases and the J gene lost 15 bases, with 15 bases spanning the gap. Germline V lookup: CDR1 SNHLY, CDR2 FYNNEI. CDR3 loop: CASSEALRGDRHF. CDR3 in DNA: TGTGCCAGCAGTGAAGCCCTTCGGGGGGACCGGCATTTT.

This rearrangement joins TRBV19 to TRBJ1-5; D gene uncertain. The V end lost 1 base, the J end lost 6 bases, and 4 bases lay between the germline ends. The CDR3 loop spans 12 amino acids. Germline V CDR1 and CDR2: LNHDA, SQIVND (reference sequence). CDR3 in amino acids: CASSIAVQPQHF. The CDR3 region has the DNA TGTGCCAGTAGTATAGCAGTTCAGCCCCAGCATTTT. Using reference TRBV19 and TRBJ1-5 for the parts outside the CDR3, the full variable domain is DGGITQSPKYLFRKEGQNVTLSCEQNLNHDAMYWYRQDPGQGLRLIYYSQIVNDFQKGDIAEGYSVSREKKESFPLTVTSAQKNPTAFYLCASSIAVQPQHFGDGTRLSIL.

The rearrangement uses TRBV7-8 and TRBJ2-3; the D gene is possibly TRBD2 (5 bases). The CDR3 contains 15 residues. The V end was cut by 0 bases, the J end by 5 bases, with 12 bases between. Germline V gene data show CDR1 as SGHVS and CDR2 as FQNEAQ. CDR3 sequence (DNA): TGTGCCAGCAGCTTAGCGCAGTACGGGGTAGATACGCAGTATTTT. Amino acids: CASSLAQYGVDTQYF.

This chain uses TRBV19 with TRBJ1-3; 7 nucleotides align to TRBD1. After removal of 6 bases from V and 0 bases from J, the junction contained 8 bases not matched to a gene. The germline CDR1 and CDR2 sequences are LNHDA and SQIVND (reference sequence). The CDR3 runs to 16 residues. This CDR3 is CASSPGQANSGNTIYF. The DNA of the CDR3 is TGTGCCAGTAGCCCAGGACAGGCAAACTCTGGAAACACCATATATTTT.